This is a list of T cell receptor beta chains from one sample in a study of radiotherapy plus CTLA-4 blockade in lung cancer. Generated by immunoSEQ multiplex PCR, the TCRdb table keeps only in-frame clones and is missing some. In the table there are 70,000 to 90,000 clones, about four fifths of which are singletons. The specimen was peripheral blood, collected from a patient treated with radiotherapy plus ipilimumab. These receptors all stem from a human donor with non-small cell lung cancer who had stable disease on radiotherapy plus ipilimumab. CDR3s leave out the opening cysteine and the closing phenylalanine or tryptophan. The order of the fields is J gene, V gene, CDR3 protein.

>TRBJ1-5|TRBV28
ASSSGSNQPQH
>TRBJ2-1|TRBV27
ASSLVQGGQF
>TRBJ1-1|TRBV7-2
ASSLGNFGAGGEAF
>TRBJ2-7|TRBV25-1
ASSEWGEQY
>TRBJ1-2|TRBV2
AIIGTGFGYT
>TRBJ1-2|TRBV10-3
AISEDRNYGYT
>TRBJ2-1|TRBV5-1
ASSLLRFDDNEQF
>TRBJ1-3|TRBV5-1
ASSLAPGSGNTIY
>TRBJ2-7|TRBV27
ASHALQGGSYEQY
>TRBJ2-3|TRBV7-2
ASSRGLAVSTDTQY
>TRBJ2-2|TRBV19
ASSRSTEVNTGELF
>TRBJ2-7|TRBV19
ASSIAGEPYEQY
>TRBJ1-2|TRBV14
ASSQLQGSLGYGYT
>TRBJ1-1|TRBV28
ASNTGLTEAF
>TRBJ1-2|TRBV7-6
ASSPRDRGAYGYT
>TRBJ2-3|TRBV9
ASSPGGGPDTQY
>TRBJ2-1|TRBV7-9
ASSTSIIYNEQF
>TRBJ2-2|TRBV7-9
ASLKTGASNTGELF
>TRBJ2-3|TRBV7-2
ASSQTRPTDTQY
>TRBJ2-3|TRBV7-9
ASSPPSTDTQY
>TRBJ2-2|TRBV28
ASSGQGAYTGELF
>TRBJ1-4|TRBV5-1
ASSLEGWATNEKLF